This T cell receptor (beta chain) was identified during a study of T-cell reconstitution after alpha-beta-depleted transplantation in children. Whole-study findings and limits: Reportedly, roughly two months post-transplant, alpha-beta T cells arose from several hundred expanded graft clones.

This clonotype appeared a few times. The antigen remains unidentified. As it was prepared, the TCRbeta library received unique molecular identifiers. TCRdb analysed the PCR reads with MiXCR anew, one entry per CDR3 protein. The data show roughly 790,000 distinct CDR3 sequences, with less than 20% seen just once and just under 5% held by the top ten. The clonotype comes from a male patient aged 5 to 17 who had a stem cell transplant for acute lymphoblastic leukemia, so the T cells may come from the graft donor. This specimen consisted of PBMCs, mostly from graft donor cells, obtained 360 days after TCRalphabeta/CD19-depleted stem cell transplant.

The CDR3 protein is CASSHSGSNEKLFF. The CDR3 nucleotides read TGCGCCAGCAGCCACTCCGGGTCAAATGAAAAACTGTTTTTT. The chain joins TRBV4-1 to TRBJ1-4; D not certain. CDR3 length equals 14 residues. Germline assignment: CDR1 MGHRA and CDR2 YSYEKL. Between the trimmed V and J ends, which lost 3 bases and 5 bases, there was a span of 10 bases.